The rows below give T cell receptor beta chains drawn from one sample of a study of spatial heterogeneity in lung cancer. MiXCR, run by TCRdb on the 5' RACE reads, gives a single entry per CDR3 protein. The sample lists around 89,000 distinct CDR3 sequences, approximately 12% occurring once. The sequencing used PBMCs, collected at surgery. These receptors originate from a male donor with early-stage non-small cell lung cancer. Both conserved end residues are part of each CDR3. The D gene is left open where the match is weak. For some rows the clone size is stated as once, few or many, or as a class when expanded; others skip it.

clone_size	j_call	d_call	v_call	cdr3_nt	cdr3_aa
few	TRBJ1-1	.	TRBV18	TGTGCCAGCTCACCCACGTTGGGGGGTAGTACTGAAGCTTTCTTT	CASSPTLGGSTEAFF
few	TRBJ2-5	TRBD2	TRBV27	TGTGCCAGCAGTTCTGGACTAGCGGACCCAGAGACCCAGTACTTC	CASSSGLADPETQYF
.	TRBJ2-3	TRBD2	TRBV20-1	TGCAGTGCTCGCGGCGGGAGGGCCGAGGAAGATACGCAGTATTTT	CSARGGRAEEDTQYF
.	TRBJ2-3	.	TRBV11-3	TGTGCCAGCAGCCTAGGACCCTCCCGGGATACGCAGTATTTT	CASSLGPSRDTQYF
few	TRBJ2-1	.	TRBV10-3	TGTGCCATCAGTAAGGAGAATGAGCAGTTCTTC	CAISKENEQFF
few	TRBJ2-1	.	TRBV4-3	TGCGCCAGCAGCCAAGAGGGGCGGGTGAACAATGAGCAGTTCTTC	CASSQEGRVNNEQFF
.	TRBJ2-3	.	TRBV6-1	TGTGCCAGCACCAACGACTACGGCACAGATACGCAGTATTTT	CASTNDYGTDTQYF
few	TRBJ2-7	.	TRBV28	TGTGCCAGCAGCCCCGGCAGGAGCTCCTACGAGCAGTACTTC	CASSPGRSSYEQYF
many	TRBJ2-4	TRBD1	TRBV27	TGTGCCAGCAGTTCCCTACAGGGGGCCAAAAACATTCAGTACTTC	CASSSLQGAKNIQYF
.	TRBJ1-2	TRBD1	TRBV12-3/TRBV12-4	TGTGCCAGCAGAATGGACAGGGCCTATGGCTACACCTTC	CASRMDRAYGYTF
.	TRBJ2-2	.	TRBV30	TGTGCCTGGAGAGGGCGGCCGAACACCGGGGAGCTGTTTTTT	CAWRGRPNTGELFF
few	TRBJ2-7	.	TRBV4-3	TGCGCCAGCAGCCTGAAATATCCCTTATCTGGCGCGGCCCCTAACTCCTACGAGCAGTACTTC	CASSLKYPLSGAAPNSYEQYF
.	TRBJ2-2	.	TRBV7-8	TGTGCCAGCAGCTTAGGCTCGAACACCGGGGAGCTGTTTTTT	CASSLGSNTGELFF
few	TRBJ2-1	TRBD2	TRBV11-2	TGTGCCAGCAGCCCGAGCGGGGGTAGAAATGAGCAGTTCTTC	CASSPSGGRNEQFF
.	TRBJ2-7	TRBD2	TRBV7-2	TGTGCCAGCAGCTTTCTGGGACTAGACTCCTACGAGCAGTACTTC	CASSFLGLDSYEQYF
many	TRBJ1-2	.	TRBV4-3	TGCGCCAGCAGCCAAGATCGAAGTGGTAACTATGGCTACACCTTC	CASSQDRSGNYGYTF
.	TRBJ2-5	TRBD1	TRBV29-1	TGCAGCGTTGCCGGGACAGGACGGGAGACCCAGTACTTC	CSVAGTGRETQYF
few	TRBJ2-5	TRBD1	TRBV5-1	TGCGCCAGCAGCATGAGGGACAGGGGGCAGCGAGAGACCCAGTACTTC	CASSMRDRGQRETQYF
many	TRBJ1-1	.	TRBV28	TGTGCCAGCAAACCGGGACGGAACACTGAAGCTTTCTTT	CASKPGRNTEAFF
.	TRBJ2-3	.	TRBV7-3	TGTGCCAGCAGCACCCAGGGGAGGGGCGGGACAGATACGCAGTATTTT	CASSTQGRGGTDTQYF
many	TRBJ2-2	TRBD2	TRBV24-1	TGTGCCACCAGGAACGGGGGGGCGCCCGGGGAGCTGTTTTTT	CATRNGGAPGELFF
many	TRBJ1-6	.	TRBV6-2/TRBV6-3	TGTGCCAGCACAGTATGGTCACCCCTCCACTTT	CASTVWSPLHF
many	TRBJ1-1	TRBD1	TRBV20-1	TGCAGTGCCGCGGGCCCACAGGGGGCAGCTTTCTTT	CSAAGPQGAAFF
.	TRBJ1-4	.	TRBV16	TGTGCCAGCAGCCCTCTGAGGGAAAAACTGTTTTTT	CASSPLREKLFF
.	TRBJ2-7	.	TRBV2	TGTGCCAGCAGTGAAGGATCTAACTACGAGCAGTACTTC	CASSEGSNYEQYF
.	TRBJ1-4	TRBD1	TRBV28	TGTGCCAGCAGCCCCCCTACAGGGGTTAATGAAAAACTGTTTTTT	CASSPPTGVNEKLFF
.	TRBJ1-5	TRBD1	TRBV6-2/TRBV6-3	TGTGCCAGCAGATACCCAGGGGGTCCCAATCAGCCCCAGCATTTT	CASRYPGGPNQPQHF
few	TRBJ1-1	.	TRBV12-3/TRBV12-4	TGTGCCAGCAGACCAGACAGGATGAACACTGAAGCTTTCTTT	CASRPDRMNTEAFF
.	TRBJ2-7	.	TRBV27	TGTGCCAGCGGCTCGACAGGGAGGTCCGAGCAGTACTTC	CASGSTGRSEQYF
.	TRBJ2-1	.	TRBV6-2/TRBV6-3	TGTGCCAGCAGCCGTGCGGACTCAAACCGGGTCTACCTCTACAATGAGCAGTTCTTC	CASSRADSNRVYLYNEQFF
few	TRBJ1-2	.	TRBV14	TGTGCCAGCAGCCCTGGGGCAGGAGGCTATGGCTACACCTTC	CASSPGAGGYGYTF
few	TRBJ2-7	.	TRBV12-3/TRBV12-4	TGTGCCAGCAGTACCCTTCTCGGAGGGGGGTACGAGCAGTACTTC	CASSTLLGGGYEQYF
few	TRBJ2-2	.	TRBV5-4	TGTGCCAGCAGCTTCCTAACGGGGTATAACACCGGGGAGCTGTTTTTT	CASSFLTGYNTGELFF
few	TRBJ2-7	.	TRBV11-2	TGTGCCAGCAGCTTCCGGGCCTACGAGCAGTACTTC	CASSFRAYEQYF
few	TRBJ2-1	.	TRBV28	TGTGCCAGCCGCTCGCTAGCAGGATCCTACAATGAGCAGTTCTTC	CASRSLAGSYNEQFF
many	TRBJ2-3	.	TRBV20-1	TGCAGTGCTAGACCGGAGGTGGCAGATACGCAGTATTTT	CSARPEVADTQYF
.	TRBJ1-3	.	TRBV15	TGTGCCACCAGCAGAGCTTTACGGAACACCATATATTTT	CATSRALRNTIYF
many	TRBJ1-2	.	TRBV28	TGTGCCAGCATCGTGGCGCAGGCTAACTATGGCTACACCTTC	CASIVAQANYGYTF
.	TRBJ1-5	.	TRBV28	TGTGCCAGCAGTTTCAGGGACCCCAATCAGCCCCAGCATTTT	CASSFRDPNQPQHF
many	TRBJ1-5	.	TRBV12-3/TRBV12-4	TGTGCCAGCAGTTTAGGGGCACCTTATAGCAATCAGCCCCAGCATTTT	CASSLGAPYSNQPQHF
.	TRBJ1-2	TRBD1	TRBV27	TGTGCCAGCAGTTCACAGGGGAAGCTTGATGGCTACACCTTC	CASSSQGKLDGYTF
.	TRBJ2-1	TRBD2	TRBV20-1	TGCAGTGGCCGCGGGCGGGGGAGCTCCTACAATGAGCAGTTCTTC	CSGRGRGSSYNEQFF
.	TRBJ1-2	TRBD1	TRBV7-2	TGTGCCAGCAGCTTAGGTAGGGGGCGTGAAGGCTACACCTTC	CASSLGRGREGYTF
many	TRBJ2-1	TRBD1	TRBV10-3	TGTGCCATCAGTAATCTCGACAGGGATGAGCAGTTCTTC	CAISNLDRDEQFF
few	TRBJ1-2	.	TRBV20-1	TGCAGTGCTAGAGGACAAAACTATGGCTACACCTTC	CSARGQNYGYTF
.	TRBJ1-6	.	TRBV7-2	TGTGCCAGCAGCTTAGAACAGATTAATTCACCCCTCCACTTT	CASSLEQINSPLHF
.	TRBJ1-1	.	TRBV7-9	TGTGCCAGCAGCTTAGAGGGCAGAGTGAACACTGAAGCTTTCTTT	CASSLEGRVNTEAFF
few	TRBJ2-7	TRBD1	TRBV28	TGTGCCAGCAGTCAAGGGGGCGGAAAGTATTACGAGCAGTACTTC	CASSQGGGKYYEQYF
.	TRBJ1-6	TRBD1	TRBV12-3/TRBV12-4	TGTGCCAGCAGCCCCGGGACAGTCTCACCCCTCCACTTT	CASSPGTVSPLHF
.	TRBJ2-7	.	TRBV18	TGTGCCAGCTCGCTGACAGGAGGCAATGACGAGCAGTACTTC	CASSLTGGNDEQYF
many	TRBJ2-7	.	TRBV24-1	TGTGCCACCAGTGGGGACTCCTACGAGCAGTACTTC	CATSGDSYEQYF
few	TRBJ2-5	.	TRBV3-1	TGTGCCAGCAGCCAAGTCGAGGTGGGGCAAGAGACCCAGTACTTC	CASSQVEVGQETQYF